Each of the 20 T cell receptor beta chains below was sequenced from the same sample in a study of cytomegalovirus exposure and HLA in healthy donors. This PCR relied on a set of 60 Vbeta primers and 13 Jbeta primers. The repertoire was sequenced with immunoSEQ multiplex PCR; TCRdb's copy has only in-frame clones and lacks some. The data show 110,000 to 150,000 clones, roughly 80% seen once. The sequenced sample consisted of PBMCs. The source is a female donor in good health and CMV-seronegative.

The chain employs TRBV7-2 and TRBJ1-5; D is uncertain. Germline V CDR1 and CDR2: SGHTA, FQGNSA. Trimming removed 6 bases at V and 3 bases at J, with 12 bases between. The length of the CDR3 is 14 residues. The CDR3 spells CASRPGYNNQPQHF. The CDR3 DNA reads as TGTGCCAGCAGACCGGGGTACAACAATCAGCCCCAGCATTTT. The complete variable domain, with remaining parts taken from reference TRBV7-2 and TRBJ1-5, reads GAGVSQSPSNKVTEKGKDVELRCDPISGHTALYWYRQSLGQGLEFLIYFQGNSAPDKSGLPSDRFSAERTGGSVSTLTIQRTQQEDSAVYLCASRPGYNNQPQHFGDGTRLSIL.

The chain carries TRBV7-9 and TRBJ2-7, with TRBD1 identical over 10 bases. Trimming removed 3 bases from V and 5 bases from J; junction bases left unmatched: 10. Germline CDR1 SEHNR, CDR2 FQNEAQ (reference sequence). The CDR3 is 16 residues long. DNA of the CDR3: TGTGCCAGCAGCTTTTCGTCGGGACAGGGGTTCAACGAGCAGTACTTC. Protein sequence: CASSFSSGQGFNEQYF.

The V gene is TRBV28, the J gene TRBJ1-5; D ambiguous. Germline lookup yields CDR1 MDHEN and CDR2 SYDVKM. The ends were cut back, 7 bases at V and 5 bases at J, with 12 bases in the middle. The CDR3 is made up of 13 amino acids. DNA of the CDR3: TGTGCCAGCAAAGGCGGAGGTCATCAGCCCCAGCATTTT. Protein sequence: CASKGGGHQPQHF.

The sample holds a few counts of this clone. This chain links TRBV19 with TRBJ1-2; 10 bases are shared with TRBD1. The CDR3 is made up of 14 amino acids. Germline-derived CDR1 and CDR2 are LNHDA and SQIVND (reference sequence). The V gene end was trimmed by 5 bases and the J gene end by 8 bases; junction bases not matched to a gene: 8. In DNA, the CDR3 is TGTGCCAGTAGTCTCGGGACAGGGGAGGGAGGCTACACCTTC. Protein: CASSLGTGEGGYTF. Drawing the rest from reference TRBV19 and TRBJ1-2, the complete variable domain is DGGITQSPKYLFRKEGQNVTLSCEQNLNHDAMYWYRQDPGQGLRLIYYSQIVNDFQKGDIAEGYSVSREKKESFPLTVTSAQKNPTAFYLCASSLGTGEGGYTFGSGTRLTVV.

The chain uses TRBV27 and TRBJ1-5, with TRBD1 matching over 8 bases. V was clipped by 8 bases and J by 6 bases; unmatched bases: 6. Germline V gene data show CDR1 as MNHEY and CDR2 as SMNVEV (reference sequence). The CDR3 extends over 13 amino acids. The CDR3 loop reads CASGDRGGQPQHF. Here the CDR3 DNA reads TGTGCCAGCGGAGACAGGGGAGGTCAGCCCCAGCATTTT.

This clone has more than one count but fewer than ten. As DNA, the CDR3 is TGCGCCAGCAGCTTGTGGCAAGATAATGAAAAACTGTTTTTT. As protein: CASSLWQDNEKLFF. The V call is TRBV5-1, the J call TRBJ1-4; D unclear. The CDR3 loop spans 14 amino acids. Germline V gives CDR1 SGHRS, CDR2 YFSETQ. V lost 1 base and J lost 4, with 8 bases in between.

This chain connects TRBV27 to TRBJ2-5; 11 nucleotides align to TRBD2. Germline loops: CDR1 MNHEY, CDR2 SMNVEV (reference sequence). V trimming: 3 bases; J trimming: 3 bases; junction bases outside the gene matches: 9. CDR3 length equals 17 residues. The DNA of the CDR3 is TGTGCCAGCAGTTTCCTAGGAACTAGCGGGAGAAAAGAGACCCAGTACTTC. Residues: CASSFLGTSGRKETQYF.

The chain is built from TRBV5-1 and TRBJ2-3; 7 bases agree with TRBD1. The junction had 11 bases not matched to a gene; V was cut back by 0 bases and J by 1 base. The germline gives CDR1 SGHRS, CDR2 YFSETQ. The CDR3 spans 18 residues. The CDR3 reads CASSLGPTGASGTDTQYF. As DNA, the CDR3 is TGCGCCAGCAGCTTGGGGCCAACAGGGGCGTCGGGCACAGATACGCAGTATTTT.

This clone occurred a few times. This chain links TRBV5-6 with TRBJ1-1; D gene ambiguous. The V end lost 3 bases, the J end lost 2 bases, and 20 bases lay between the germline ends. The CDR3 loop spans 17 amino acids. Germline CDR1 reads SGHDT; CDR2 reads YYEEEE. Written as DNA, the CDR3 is TGTGCCAGCAGCTCCTCGAGACGGGTTCATCTAAACACTGAAGCTTTCTTT. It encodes CASSSSRRVHLNTEAFF.

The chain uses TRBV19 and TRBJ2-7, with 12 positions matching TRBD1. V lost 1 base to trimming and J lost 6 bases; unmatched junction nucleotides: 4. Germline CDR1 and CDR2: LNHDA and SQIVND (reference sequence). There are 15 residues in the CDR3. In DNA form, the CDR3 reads TGTGCCAGTAGTATAGTTGGGACAGGGGGCGTCGAGCAGTACTTC. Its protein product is CASSIVGTGGVEQYF.

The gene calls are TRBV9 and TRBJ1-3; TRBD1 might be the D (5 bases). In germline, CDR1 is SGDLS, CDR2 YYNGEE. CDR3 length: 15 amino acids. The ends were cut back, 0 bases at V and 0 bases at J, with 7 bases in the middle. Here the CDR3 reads CASSVDGGSGNTIYF. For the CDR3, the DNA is TGTGCCAGCAGCGTAGACGGGGGCTCTGGAAACACCATATATTTT.

The CDR3 loop is CASGTSGLSTDTQYF. The CDR3 DNA follows: TGTGCCTCCGGGACTAGCGGGCTTAGCACAGATACGCAGTATTTT. The chain links TRBV30 to TRBJ2-3, with 12 bases matching TRBD2. The CDR3 is 15 amino acids. With 7 bases clipped from V and 0 bases from J, the junction kept 5 bases outside the gene matches. The germline CDR1 and CDR2 sequences are GTSNPN and SVGIG (reference sequence).

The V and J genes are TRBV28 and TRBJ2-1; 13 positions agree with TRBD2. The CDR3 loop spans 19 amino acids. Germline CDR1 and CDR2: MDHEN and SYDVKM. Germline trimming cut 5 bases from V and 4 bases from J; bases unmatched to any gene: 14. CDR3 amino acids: CASSPAGGGLAGPYNEQFF. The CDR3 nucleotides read TGTGCCAGCAGTCCCGCAGGTGGGGGACTAGCGGGGCCGTACAATGAGCAGTTCTTC.

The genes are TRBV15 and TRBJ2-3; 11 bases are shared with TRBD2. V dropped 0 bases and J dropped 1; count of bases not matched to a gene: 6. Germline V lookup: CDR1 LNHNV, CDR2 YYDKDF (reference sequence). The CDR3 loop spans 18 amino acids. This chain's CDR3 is CATSRDLAGGYGTDTQYF. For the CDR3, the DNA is TGTGCCACCAGCAGAGATCTAGCGGGAGGCTACGGCACAGATACGCAGTATTTT.

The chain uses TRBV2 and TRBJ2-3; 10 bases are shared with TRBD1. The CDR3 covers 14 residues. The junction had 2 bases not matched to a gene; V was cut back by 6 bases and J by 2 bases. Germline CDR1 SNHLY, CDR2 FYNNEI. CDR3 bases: TGTGCCAGCAGCGGACAGGGGGACACAGATACGCAGTATTTT. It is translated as CASSGQGDTDTQYF.

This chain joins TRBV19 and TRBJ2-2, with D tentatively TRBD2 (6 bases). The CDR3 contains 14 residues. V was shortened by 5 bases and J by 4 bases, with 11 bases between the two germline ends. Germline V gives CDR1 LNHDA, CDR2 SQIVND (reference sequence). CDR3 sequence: CASSSGLVTGELFF. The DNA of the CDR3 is TGTGCCAGTAGTTCGGGACTCGTCACCGGGGAGCTGTTTTTT.

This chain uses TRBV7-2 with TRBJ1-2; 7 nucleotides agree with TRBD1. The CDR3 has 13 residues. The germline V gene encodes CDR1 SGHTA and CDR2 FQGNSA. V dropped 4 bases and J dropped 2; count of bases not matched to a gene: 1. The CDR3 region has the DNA TGTGCCAGCAGCTACAGGGGAAACTATGGCTACACCTTC. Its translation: CASSYRGNYGYTF.

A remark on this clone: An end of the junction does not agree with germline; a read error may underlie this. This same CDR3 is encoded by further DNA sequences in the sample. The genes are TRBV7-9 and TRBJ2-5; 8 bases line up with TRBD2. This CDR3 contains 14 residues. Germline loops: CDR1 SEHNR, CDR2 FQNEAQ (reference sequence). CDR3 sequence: CASSLAEREPTQYF. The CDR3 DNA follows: TGTGCCAGCAGCCTAGCTGAGCGGGAGCCGACCCAGTACTTC. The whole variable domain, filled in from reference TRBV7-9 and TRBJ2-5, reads DTGVSQNPRHKITKRGQNVTFRCDPISEHNRLYWYRQTLGQGPEFLTYFQNEAQLEKSRLLSDRFSAERPKGSFSTLEIQRTEQGDSAMYLCASSLAEREPTQYFGPGTRLLVL.

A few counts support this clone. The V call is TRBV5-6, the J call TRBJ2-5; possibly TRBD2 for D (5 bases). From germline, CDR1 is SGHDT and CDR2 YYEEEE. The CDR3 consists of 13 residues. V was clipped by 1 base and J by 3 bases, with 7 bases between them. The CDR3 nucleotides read TGTGCCAGCAGCTTGCGGGGAGAAGAGACCCAGTACTTC. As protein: CASSLRGEETQYF.

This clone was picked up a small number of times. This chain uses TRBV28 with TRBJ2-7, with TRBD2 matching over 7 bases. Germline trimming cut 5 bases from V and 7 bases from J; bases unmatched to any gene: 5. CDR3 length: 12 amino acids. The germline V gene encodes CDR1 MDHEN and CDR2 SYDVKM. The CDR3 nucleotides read TGTGCCAGCAGTACCGCGGGGGTGGAGCAGTACTTC. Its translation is CASSTAGVEQYF.